The TCR beta chain described here comes from a study of T cells in Graves' hyperthyroidism and ophthalmopathy. General study findings and limits: Clonotypes that were expanded in thyroid above 0.001 mostly appeared in blood too. Stable hyperthyroidism was told apart from ophthalmopathy by a model built on 13 V-J features.

Uncontrolled infection, other autoimmune disease, pregnancy or lactation excluded patients. Diagnosis rested on symptoms, serum thyroxine and TRAb, thyroid ultrasound, and orbital computed tomography. There were TCR beta CDR3 regions amplified from RNA transcripts. First-round RT-PCR with HTBI primers amplified the TCR CDR3 region. TCRdb redid the calling of the multiplex PCR reads with MiXCR, one entry per CDR3 protein. The sample lists 300,000 to 400,000 distinct CDR3 sequences, less than 20% occurring once. To note about this clonotype: As yet, its antigen is unknown.

This clonotype was sampled from a man between 18 and 29 years old with Graves' ophthalmopathy. Source material: blood.

CDR3 DNA sequence: TGTGCCAGCAGTCTTGGGACAGGGGGTAGCCTCTACGAGCAGTACTTC. It codes for CASSLGTGGSLYEQYF. The chain employs TRBV6-1 and TRBJ2-7, with TRBD1 identical over 11 bases. CDR1 is MNHNS, CDR2 SASEGT, per germline. The V and J ends lost 5 bases and 3 bases, in that order; junction bases with no gene match: 9. There are 16 residues in the CDR3.